These T cell receptor beta chains were read from a single sample in a study of T-cell memory formation after mild COVID-19. TCRdb called the 5' RACE reads again in MiXCR, with one record for every CDR3 protein. The sample has about 420,000 distinct CDR3 sequences, about 25% seen once. Sequenced material: PBMCs or a T cell subset sorted from them (not recorded which). Receptors were obtained from an adult woman who had mild COVID-19 (a few samples of this study predate the infection). Cell type and time point are not known. The CDR3 runs from the conserved cysteine through the conserved F or W. The order of the fields is clone size, V gene, CDR3 length, J gene, D gene, CDR3 protein, CDR3 DNA. The D gene is left open where the match is weak. Clone size appears in some rows only: once, few, many, or a class for an expanded clone.

abundance: NA
v_gene: TRBV20-1
len: 15
j_gene: TRBJ2-7
d_gene: TRBD2
CDR3aa: CSARDLATSGSGQYF
CDR3nt: TGCAGTGCTAGAGATCTCGCAACTAGCGGGAGCGGTCAGTACTTC

abundance: NA
v_gene: TRBV19
len: 16
j_gene: TRBJ1-1
d_gene: NA
CDR3aa: CASSMGGGRPNTEAFF
CDR3nt: TGTGCCAGTAGTATGGGGGGGGGCCGGCCGAACACTGAAGCTTTCTTT

abundance: NA
v_gene: TRBV6-6
len: 14
j_gene: TRBJ2-1
d_gene: NA
CDR3aa: CASRRDSLNNEQFF
CDR3nt: TGTGCCAGCCGCCGGGACTCACTAAACAATGAGCAGTTCTTC

abundance: many
v_gene: TRBV12-3/TRBV12-4
len: 15
j_gene: TRBJ2-1
d_gene: TRBD2
CDR3aa: CASSSSGSSYNEQFF
CDR3nt: TGTGCCAGCAGTTCGAGCGGGAGCTCCTACAATGAGCAGTTCTTC

abundance: few
v_gene: TRBV4-1
len: 13
j_gene: TRBJ1-2
d_gene: NA
CDR3aa: CASSQDWGSGYTF
CDR3nt: TGCGCCAGCAGCCAAGATTGGGGCAGTGGCTACACCTTC

abundance: few
v_gene: TRBV15
len: 16
j_gene: TRBJ2-2
d_gene: NA
CDR3aa: CATSRDYGRSTGELFF
CDR3nt: TGTGCCACCAGCAGAGACTACGGGAGAAGCACCGGGGAGCTGTTTTTT

abundance: NA
v_gene: TRBV27
len: 13
j_gene: TRBJ2-5
d_gene: NA
CDR3aa: CASAEGFQETQYF
CDR3nt: TGTGCCAGCGCAGAGGGGTTTCAAGAGACCCAGTACTTC

abundance: NA
v_gene: TRBV5-1
len: 16
j_gene: TRBJ2-7
d_gene: NA
CDR3aa: CASSLAAGGLSYEQYF
CDR3nt: TGCGCCAGCAGCTTGGCTGCAGGAGGACTCTCCTACGAGCAGTACTTC

abundance: NA
v_gene: TRBV7-2
len: 15
j_gene: TRBJ2-3
d_gene: NA
CDR3aa: CASSLAGPAPDTQYF
CDR3nt: TGTGCCAGCAGCTTAGCGGGGCCAGCGCCAGATACGCAGTATTTT

abundance: few
v_gene: TRBV9
len: 16
j_gene: TRBJ2-5
d_gene: TRBD2
CDR3aa: CASSVGSLGGMETQYF
CDR3nt: TGTGCCAGCAGCGTAGGGTCCCTGGGGGGGATGGAGACCCAGTACTTC

abundance: NA
v_gene: TRBV7-9
len: 13
j_gene: TRBJ2-1
d_gene: TRBD1
CDR3aa: CASYNGTGGEQFF
CDR3nt: TGTGCCAGCTATAACGGGACAGGGGGGGAGCAGTTCTTC

abundance: NA
v_gene: TRBV4-2
len: 13
j_gene: TRBJ2-7
d_gene: NA
CDR3aa: CASSQDDWYEQYF
CDR3nt: TGTGCCAGCAGCCAAGATGACTGGTACGAGCAGTACTTC

abundance: NA
v_gene: TRBV5-6
len: 14
j_gene: TRBJ2-5
d_gene: TRBD2
CDR3aa: CASRFGLAGETQYF
CDR3nt: TGTGCCAGCAGGTTCGGGCTAGCGGGGGAGACCCAGTACTTC

abundance: NA
v_gene: TRBV7-9
len: 15
j_gene: TRBJ2-7
d_gene: NA
CDR3aa: CASSLNGVDYNEQYF
CDR3nt: TGTGCCAGCAGCTTAAATGGGGTAGACTACAACGAGCAGTACTTC

abundance: NA
v_gene: TRBV20-1
len: 13
j_gene: TRBJ2-5
d_gene: NA
CDR3aa: CSASSVREETQYF
CDR3nt: TGCAGTGCTAGCTCGGTCCGTGAAGAGACCCAGTACTTC

abundance: NA
v_gene: TRBV6-5
len: 14
j_gene: TRBJ2-7
d_gene: NA
CDR3aa: CASRGSTDYYEQYF
CDR3nt: TGTGCCTCACGAGGTTCGACAGATTACTACGAGCAGTACTTC

abundance: NA
v_gene: TRBV3-1
len: 17
j_gene: TRBJ2-1
d_gene: TRBD2
CDR3aa: CASSQDPSGGKNNEQFF
CDR3nt: TGTGCCAGCAGCCAAGATCCTAGCGGGGGAAAAAACAATGAGCAGTTCTTC

abundance: NA
v_gene: TRBV27
len: 15
j_gene: TRBJ1-1
d_gene: TRBD1
CDR3aa: CASSPGGRGQAEAFF
CDR3nt: TGTGCCAGCAGCCCCGGGGGCAGGGGGCAGGCTGAAGCTTTCTTT

abundance: few
v_gene: TRBV6-2/TRBV6-3
len: 17
j_gene: TRBJ2-5
d_gene: TRBD2
CDR3aa: CATTKGLLAGGQETQYF
CDR3nt: TGTGCCACGACAAAGGGTCTACTAGCGGGAGGACAGGAGACCCAGTACTTC

abundance: few
v_gene: TRBV12-3/TRBV12-4
len: 12
j_gene: TRBJ2-5
d_gene: NA
CDR3aa: CASSFVPETQYF
CDR3nt: TGTGCCAGCAGTTTCGTCCCCGAGACCCAGTACTTC

abundance: few
v_gene: TRBV10-3
len: 15
j_gene: TRBJ2-1
d_gene: NA
CDR3aa: CAISGGAEAYNEQFF
CDR3nt: TGTGCCATCAGTGGTGGAGCGGAGGCTTACAATGAGCAGTTCTTC

abundance: NA
v_gene: TRBV7-9
len: 14
j_gene: TRBJ2-3
d_gene: NA
CDR3aa: CASSLPFSTDTQYF
CDR3nt: TGTGCCAGCAGCTTACCCTTTAGCACAGATACGCAGTATTTT

abundance: NA
v_gene: TRBV12-3/TRBV12-4
len: 17
j_gene: TRBJ2-7
d_gene: TRBD1
CDR3aa: CASSDAALGQGLNEQYF
CDR3nt: TGTGCCAGCAGTGACGCGGCCTTGGGACAGGGACTTAACGAGCAGTACTTC

abundance: few
v_gene: TRBV12-3/TRBV12-4
len: 14
j_gene: TRBJ2-3
d_gene: NA
CDR3aa: CASSPAPFTDTQYF
CDR3nt: TGTGCCAGCAGTCCGGCCCCTTTCACAGATACGCAGTATTTT

abundance: few
v_gene: TRBV7-6
len: 14
j_gene: TRBJ2-1
d_gene: TRBD1
CDR3aa: CASSPETGYGEQFF
CDR3nt: TGTGCCAGCAGCCCGGAGACAGGGTATGGTGAGCAGTTCTTC

abundance: few
v_gene: TRBV6-1
len: 16
j_gene: TRBJ1-5
d_gene: TRBD1
CDR3aa: CASKTTPQGANQPQHF
CDR3nt: TGTGCCAGCAAGACCACGCCACAGGGGGCGAATCAGCCCCAGCATTTT

abundance: NA
v_gene: TRBV6-2/TRBV6-3
len: 15
j_gene: TRBJ2-7
d_gene: TRBD2
CDR3aa: CASSKGLAGLYEQYF
CDR3nt: TGTGCCAGCAGTAAAGGACTAGCGGGTCTCTACGAGCAGTACTTC

abundance: few
v_gene: TRBV27
len: 17
j_gene: TRBJ2-5
d_gene: TRBD2
CDR3aa: CASSVGTSGGYQETQYF
CDR3nt: TGTGCCAGCAGCGTAGGGACTAGCGGGGGGTACCAAGAGACCCAGTACTTC

abundance: NA
v_gene: TRBV12-5
len: 14
j_gene: TRBJ1-2
d_gene: NA
CDR3aa: CASGQQGWDYGYTF
CDR3nt: TGTGCTAGTGGCCAACAGGGCTGGGACTATGGCTACACCTTC

abundance: few
v_gene: TRBV20-1
len: 13
j_gene: TRBJ1-6
d_gene: NA
CDR3aa: CSASHVDNSPLHF
CDR3nt: TGCAGTGCTAGTCACGTAGATAATTCACCCCTCCACTTT

abundance: few
v_gene: TRBV7-6
len: 17
j_gene: TRBJ1-6
d_gene: TRBD1
CDR3aa: CASSLATQGSGASPLHF
CDR3nt: TGTGCCAGCAGCTTAGCGACACAGGGGTCCGGTGCTTCACCCCTCCACTTT

abundance: few
v_gene: TRBV9
len: 14
j_gene: TRBJ2-1
d_gene: NA
CDR3aa: CASSVSGGDSEQFF
CDR3nt: TGTGCCAGCAGCGTATCAGGGGGGGATAGTGAGCAGTTCTTC

abundance: few
v_gene: TRBV12-3/TRBV12-4
len: 13
j_gene: TRBJ1-1
d_gene: TRBD1
CDR3aa: CASSGQVNTEAFF
CDR3nt: TGTGCCAGCAGCGGACAGGTTAACACTGAAGCTTTCTTT

abundance: few
v_gene: TRBV29-1
len: 13
j_gene: TRBJ2-7
d_gene: NA
CDR3aa: CSVVPRGSYEQYF
CDR3nt: TGCAGCGTAGTTCCCAGGGGCTCCTACGAGCAGTACTTC

abundance: many
v_gene: TRBV4-3
len: 17
j_gene: TRBJ2-1
d_gene: TRBD2
CDR3aa: CASSSPGGLADYNEQFF
CDR3nt: TGCGCCAGCAGCTCCCCCGGAGGACTAGCGGATTACAATGAGCAGTTCTTC

abundance: few
v_gene: TRBV12-3/TRBV12-4
len: 15
j_gene: TRBJ2-5
d_gene: TRBD2
CDR3aa: CASSPGLAAEETQYF
CDR3nt: TGTGCCAGCAGTCCGGGACTAGCAGCAGAAGAGACCCAGTACTTC

abundance: NA
v_gene: TRBV11-2
len: 14
j_gene: TRBJ1-1
d_gene: NA
CDR3aa: CASSLVPGPTEAFF
CDR3nt: TGTGCCAGCAGCTTAGTTCCGGGGCCCACTGAAGCTTTCTTT

abundance: NA
v_gene: TRBV19
len: 17
j_gene: TRBJ2-1
d_gene: TRBD2
CDR3aa: CASSLHRLAGQNNEQFF
CDR3nt: TGTGCCAGTAGTCTCCATCGACTAGCGGGACAAAACAATGAGCAGTTCTTC

abundance: NA
v_gene: TRBV4-1
len: 15
j_gene: TRBJ2-7
d_gene: NA
CDR3aa: CASSQDEGGTYEQYF
CDR3nt: TGCGCCAGCAGCCAAGACGAGGGCGGAACCTACGAGCAGTACTTC

abundance: NA
v_gene: TRBV7-6
len: 15
j_gene: TRBJ2-3
d_gene: TRBD2
CDR3aa: CASSSPGTSADTQYF
CDR3nt: TGTGCCAGCAGCTCACCGGGGACTAGCGCAGATACGCAGTATTTT

abundance: few
v_gene: TRBV7-9
len: 12
j_gene: TRBJ1-2
d_gene: NA
CDR3aa: CASSALGDGYTF
CDR3nt: TGTGCCAGCTCAGCATTAGGGGATGGCTACACCTTC

abundance: NA
v_gene: TRBV7-8
len: 13
j_gene: TRBJ1-5
d_gene: NA
CDR3aa: CASSWAGEQPQHF
CDR3nt: TGTGCCAGCAGCTGGGCAGGCGAGCAGCCCCAGCATTTT

abundance: NA
v_gene: TRBV19
len: 14
j_gene: TRBJ1-6
d_gene: TRBD1
CDR3aa: CASSRSGGRSPLHF
CDR3nt: TGTGCCAGTAGTAGGTCAGGGGGCCGATCACCCCTCCACTTT

abundance: few
v_gene: TRBV12-3/TRBV12-4
len: 14
j_gene: TRBJ2-5
d_gene: NA
CDR3aa: CASSRSRGEETQYF
CDR3nt: TGTGCCAGCAGTCGCAGCCGGGGTGAAGAGACCCAGTACTTC

abundance: NA
v_gene: TRBV19
len: 12
j_gene: TRBJ1-4
d_gene: NA
CDR3aa: CASSMQEEKLFF
CDR3nt: TGTGCCAGTAGTATGCAGGAGGAAAAACTGTTTTTT

abundance: NA
v_gene: TRBV18
len: 17
j_gene: TRBJ2-1
d_gene: NA
CDR3aa: CASSLSTVFRTNNEQFF
CDR3nt: TGTGCCAGCTCCCTATCCACCGTGTTCAGAACCAACAATGAGCAGTTCTTC

abundance: once
v_gene: TRBV7-9
len: 12
j_gene: TRBJ2-1
d_gene: NA
CDR3aa: CASSPGPIEQFF
CDR3nt: TGTGCCAGCAGCCCAGGTCCCATTGAGCAGTTCTTC

abundance: NA
v_gene: TRBV9
len: 16
j_gene: TRBJ2-3
d_gene: NA
CDR3aa: CASSVGAGRSTDTQYF
CDR3nt: TGTGCCAGCAGCGTAGGGGCAGGGAGGAGCACAGATACGCAGTATTTT

abundance: few
v_gene: TRBV7-3
len: 13
j_gene: TRBJ1-1
d_gene: NA
CDR3aa: CASSYSDSGEAFF
CDR3nt: TGTGCCAGCAGCTACTCCGACAGCGGAGAAGCTTTCTTT

abundance: NA
v_gene: TRBV9
len: 15
j_gene: TRBJ1-6
d_gene: NA
CDR3aa: CASSASPGVLSPLHF
CDR3nt: TGTGCCAGCAGCGCCTCCCCGGGGGTTCTGTCACCCCTCCACTTT

abundance: NA
v_gene: TRBV7-9
len: 12
j_gene: TRBJ1-2
d_gene: NA
CDR3aa: CATATGGKGYTF
CDR3nt: TGTGCCACAGCGACGGGGGGAAAAGGCTACACCTTC

abundance: NA
v_gene: TRBV6-6
len: 13
j_gene: TRBJ2-7
d_gene: NA
CDR3aa: CASCRDQTYEQYF
CDR3nt: TGTGCCAGCTGTCGAGACCAAACCTACGAGCAGTACTTC

abundance: few
v_gene: TRBV29-1
len: 15
j_gene: TRBJ2-3
d_gene: NA
CDR3aa: CSVDRYGQDTDTQYF
CDR3nt: TGCAGCGTTGACCGATACGGCCAAGACACAGATACGCAGTATTTT

abundance: few
v_gene: TRBV29-1
len: 14
j_gene: TRBJ2-3
d_gene: TRBD1
CDR3aa: CSVDVRGSTDTQYF
CDR3nt: TGCAGCGTTGACGTCAGGGGGAGCACAGATACGCAGTATTTT